The T cell receptor beta chain under discussion was sequenced for a study of vaccination and CD4 T cells after COVID-19. Study-wide results and caveats: Nearly all convalescent vaccine-specific clones, 304 of 307, recognized only SARS-CoV-2 spike.

The CDR3 has 14 residues. The V gene's germline CDR1 is MNHNS and CDR2 SASEGT. V gave up 8 bases and J gave up 0 bases, with 11 bases separating them. Treatment specified: 10-day PBMC culture with coronavirus spike peptide pools or control peptides (ViraFEST assay). A word on this clonotype: Its specificity is unknown.

Sequencing of the DNA from cultured CD4+ T cells was carried out with the Oncomine TCR Beta short-read assay. TCRdb reanalysed the PCR reads using MiXCR and keeps one entry per CDR3 protein. The sample lists under 20,000 distinct CDR3 sequences; around 45% were seen once. This TCR derives from a human donor who had recovered from COVID-19. Sequences were derived from CD4+ T cells from blood, cultured in vitro, sampled before SARS-CoV-2 vaccination. The chain uses TRBV6-1 and TRBJ1-5; D ambiguous. As DNA, the CDR3 is TGTGCCAGCCGATCGGGGTATAGCAATCAGCCCCAGCATTTT. Translating it yields CASRSGYSNQPQHF.